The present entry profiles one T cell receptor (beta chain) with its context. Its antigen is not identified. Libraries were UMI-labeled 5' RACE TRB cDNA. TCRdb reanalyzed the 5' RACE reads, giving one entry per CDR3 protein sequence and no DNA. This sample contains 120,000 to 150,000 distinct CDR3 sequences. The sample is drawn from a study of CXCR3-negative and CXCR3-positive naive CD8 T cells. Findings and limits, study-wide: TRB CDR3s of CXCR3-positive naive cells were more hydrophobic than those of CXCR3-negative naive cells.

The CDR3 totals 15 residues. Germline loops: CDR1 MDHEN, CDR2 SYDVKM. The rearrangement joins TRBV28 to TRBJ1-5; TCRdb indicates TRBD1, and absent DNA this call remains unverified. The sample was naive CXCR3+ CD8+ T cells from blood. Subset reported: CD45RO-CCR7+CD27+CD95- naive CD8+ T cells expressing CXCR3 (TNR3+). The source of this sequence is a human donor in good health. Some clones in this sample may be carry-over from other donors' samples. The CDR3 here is CASSFGTGLSRPQHF. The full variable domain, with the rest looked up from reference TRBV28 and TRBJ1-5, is DVKVTQSSRYLVKRTGEKVFLECVQDMDHENMFWYRQDPGLGLRLIYFSYDVKMKEKGDIPEGYSVSREKKERFSLILESASTNQTSMYLCASSFGTGLSRPQHFGDGTRLSIL.